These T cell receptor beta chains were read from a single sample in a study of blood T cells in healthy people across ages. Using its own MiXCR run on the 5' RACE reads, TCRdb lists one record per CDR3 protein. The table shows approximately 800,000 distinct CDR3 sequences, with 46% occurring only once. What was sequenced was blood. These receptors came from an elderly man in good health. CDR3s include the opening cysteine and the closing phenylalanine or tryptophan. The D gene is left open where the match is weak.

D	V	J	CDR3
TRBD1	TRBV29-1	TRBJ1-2	CSVNTGERGYTF
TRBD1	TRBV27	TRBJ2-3	CATRDWDSDTSTDTQYF
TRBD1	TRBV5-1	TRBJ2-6	CASSLTGEWLGANVLTF
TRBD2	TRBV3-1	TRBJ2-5	CASSQTSGQETQYF
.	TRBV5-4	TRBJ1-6	CASSSTQSSYNSPLHF
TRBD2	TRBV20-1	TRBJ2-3	CSASTRLAGVLTDTQYF
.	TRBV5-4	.	CASIPDRNSYEQYF
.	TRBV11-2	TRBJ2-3	CASSLFMDSTDTQYF
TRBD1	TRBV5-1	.	CASSGQGLALHEQYF
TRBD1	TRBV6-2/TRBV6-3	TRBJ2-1	CASSTGTGSYEQFF
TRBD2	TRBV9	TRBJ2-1	CASSVGTRLLGEQFF
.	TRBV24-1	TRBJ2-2	CATSVPSSLGTGELFF
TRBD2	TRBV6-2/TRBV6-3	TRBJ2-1	CASSYSQLAGNYNEQFF
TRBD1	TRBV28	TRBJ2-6	CASSLGQGAGSGANVLTF
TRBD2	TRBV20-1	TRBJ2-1	CSAMGGRFSYEQFF
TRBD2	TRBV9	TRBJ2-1	CASSVMAGGLGCEQFF
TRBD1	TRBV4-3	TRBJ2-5	CASSQDLGTGAKTQYF
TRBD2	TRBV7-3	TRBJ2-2	CASSPTGLAGRTGELFF
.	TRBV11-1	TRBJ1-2	CASSYDQASGYGYTF
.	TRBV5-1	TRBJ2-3	CASSPDTGRSTDTQYF
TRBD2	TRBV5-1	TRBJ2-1	CASSKRLAGGSYNEQFF
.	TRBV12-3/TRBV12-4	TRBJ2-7	CASRRGVDGDEQYF
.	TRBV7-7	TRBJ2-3	CASSSSRGSGQYF
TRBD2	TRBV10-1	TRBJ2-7	CASSERLAVPYEQYF
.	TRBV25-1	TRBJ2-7	CASSDYREAGEQYF
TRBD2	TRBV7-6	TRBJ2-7	CASSRGPSGGPYEQYF
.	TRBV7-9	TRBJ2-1	CASRGGTGYGEQFF
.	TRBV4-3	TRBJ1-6	CASSQEGRGLSPLHF
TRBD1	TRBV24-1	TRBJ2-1	CATSETGQGPEQFF
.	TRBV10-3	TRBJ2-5	CAISRPGPEETQYF
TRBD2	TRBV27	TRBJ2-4	CASRAGGDIQYF
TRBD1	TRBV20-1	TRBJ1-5	CSAATGSIVTQHF
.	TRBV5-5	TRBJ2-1	CASSLWYNEQFF
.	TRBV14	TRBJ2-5	CASSQDGARPETQYF
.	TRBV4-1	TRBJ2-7	CASSHRIGGRDSYEQYF
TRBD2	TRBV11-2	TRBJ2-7	CASSFPWGTSGTLSSYEQYF
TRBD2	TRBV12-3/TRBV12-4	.	CASSLQSGGPYNEQYF
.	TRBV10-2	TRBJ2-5	CASSGRCMGAHPQETQYF
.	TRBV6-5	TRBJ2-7	CASSYDMGREQYF
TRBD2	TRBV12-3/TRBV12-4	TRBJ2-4	CASSLRSSGRALNIQYF